A single sample gave rise to the 18 T cell receptor beta chains below, sequenced in a study of vaccination and CD4 T cells after COVID-19. Described treatment: 10-day PBMC culture with coronavirus spike peptide pools or control peptides (ViraFEST assay). No antigens are known for them. Cultured CD4+ T-cell DNA underwent Oncomine TCR Beta short-read sequencing. Each CDR3 protein is one row after TCRdb ran MiXCR on the PCR reads. The data hold roughly 20,000 distinct CDR3 sequences, with roughly 34% observed a single time. The sample here was CD4+ T cells from blood, cultured in vitro, taken before SARS-CoV-2 vaccination. The receptors shown here come from a human donor who had recovered from COVID-19.

In its sample, this clonotype was seen a few times. V gene TRBV20-1 combines with J gene TRBJ2-5; D possibly uses TRBD1 or TRBD2 (5 bases each). The CDR3 has 11 amino acids. Germline V lookup: CDR1 DFQATT, CDR2 SNEGSKA (reference sequence). The CDR3 nucleotides are TGCACCATTGGGACCCGGGAGACCCAGTACTTC. Its translation: CTIGTRETQYF.

The chain joins TRBV5-1 to TRBJ2-1; D not certain. The CDR3 extends over 13 amino acids. The germline V gene has CDR1 SGHRS and CDR2 YFSETQ. With 5 bases removed from V and 6 bases from J, the gap between germline ends came to 12 bases. This CDR3 is CASRVANPNEQFF. In DNA, the CDR3 is TGCGCCAGCAGGGTGGCAAACCCCAATGAGCAGTTCTTC.

This clonotype has a handful of counts. This chain joins TRBV20-1 and TRBJ2-7, with 11 positions matching TRBD2. This CDR3 contains 16 residues. The ends lost 2 bases at V and 3 bases at J; junction bases unmatched: 9. Germline-derived CDR1 and CDR2 are DFQATT and SNEGSKA (reference sequence). In DNA form, the CDR3 reads TGCAGTGCTAGAATCCCAATAGCGGGGGGGCACTACGAGCAGTACTTC. It codes for CSARIPIAGGHYEQYF.

In this sample, this clonotype turned up a few times. V gene TRBV6-5 combines with J gene TRBJ2-5; 12 nucleotides agree with TRBD2. Germline V lookup: CDR1 MNHEY, CDR2 SVGAGI. The CDR3 has 17 amino acids. Trimming took 2 bases from V and 4 from J; bases not matched to a gene: 8. DNA for the CDR3: TGTGCCAGCAGTTACGCCATGACTAGCGGGAGAACAGAGACCCAGTACTTC. Translated, it gives CASSYAMTSGRTETQYF.

This clonotype was observed a few times. The rearrangement uses TRBV20-1 and TRBJ1-6; 10 bases line up with TRBD1. The CDR3 spans 13 residues. Germline CDR1 reads DFQATT; CDR2 reads SNEGSKA (reference sequence). Trimming took 7 bases from V and 10 from J; bases not matched to a gene: 7. The CDR3 here is CSGRPGQGSPLHF. CDR3 DNA sequence: TGCAGTGGAAGGCCGGGACAGGGGTCACCCCTCCACTTT.

Sample share makes this clonotype medium-sized. CDR3 residues: CASSISVGQGNQPQHF. For the CDR3, the DNA is TGTGCCAGTAGTATAAGTGTGGGGCAGGGCAATCAGCCCCAGCATTTT. The chain joins TRBV19 to TRBJ1-5, with D perhaps TRBD1 (5 bases). This CDR3 is built from 16 residues. Trimming removed 2 bases from V and 2 bases from J, with 13 bases in between. Germline CDR1 LNHDA, CDR2 SQIVND (reference sequence).

The chain joins TRBV5-1 to TRBJ2-1; 10 nucleotides align to TRBD2. Germline lookup yields CDR1 SGHRS and CDR2 YFSETQ. The length of the CDR3 is 14 residues. The trim removed 5 bases at V and 4 bases at J, leaving 3 bases unmatched. The CDR3 loop reads CASSSAGGYNEQFF. CDR3 coding DNA: TGCGCCAGCAGTTCAGCGGGAGGGTACAATGAGCAGTTCTTC.

This rearrangement joins TRBV6-5 to TRBJ1-4; D remains unclear. With 0 bases removed from V and 7 bases from J, the gap between germline ends came to 12 bases. The germline gives CDR1 MNHEY, CDR2 SVGAGI. CDR3 length: 15 residues. CDR3: CASSYSWGVGEKLFF. CDR3 nucleotides: TGTGCCAGCAGTTACTCGTGGGGAGTGGGTGAAAAACTGTTTTTT.

The chain recombines TRBV6-2 or TRBV6-3 with TRBJ1-5, with D possibly TRBD1 on 5 matching bases. The CDR3 contains 14 residues. Germline V lookup: CDR1 MNHEY, CDR2 SVGEGT. V was clipped by 10 bases and J by 3 bases, with 16 bases between them. The CDR3 sequence is CATRDGWYNQPQHF. In DNA, the CDR3 is TGTGCCACTCGGGACGGCTGGTACAATCAGCCCCAGCATTTT.

Relative to its sample, this clonotype is medium-sized. CDR3: CASSATVQGELFF. The CDR3 DNA sequence: TGTGCCAGCAGCGCAACCGTTCAAGGGGAGCTGTTTTTT. The gene calls are TRBV7-2 and TRBJ2-2; D uncertain. Trimming removed 5 bases from V and 8 bases from J, with 12 bases in between. Germline V gives CDR1 SGHTA, CDR2 FQGNSA. The CDR3 contains 13 residues.

V gene TRBV6-1 combines with J gene TRBJ2-7; D may be TRBD2 (6 bases). Per the germline V gene, CDR1 is MNHNS and CDR2 is SASEGT. The CDR3 loop spans 11 amino acids. Between the trimmed V and J ends, which lost 8 bases and 2 bases, there was a span of 7 bases. The CDR3 DNA reads as TGTGCCAGCGGCGGGGCCTACGAGCAGTACTTC. This encodes CASGGAYEQYF.

This clonotype appeared a few times. This chain joins TRBV6-5 and TRBJ1-1; D is perhaps TRBD1 (6 bases). The CDR3 consists of 16 residues. Germline CDR1 MNHEY, CDR2 SVGAGI. Trimming pared 0 bases from V and 4 bases from J, leaving 15 bases between. CDR3 nucleotides: TGTGCCAGCAGTTACTCGAAAGCCCCAGGGGCCACTGAAGCTTTCTTT. It translates to CASSYSKAPGATEAFF.

This clonotype showed up just a few times. This chain links TRBV15 with TRBJ2-3; TRBD1 is a possible D gene (6 bases). Germline V gene lookup returns CDR1 LNHNV and CDR2 YYDKDF (reference sequence). CDR3 size: 17 residues. Trimming removed 3 bases at V and 0 bases at J, with 16 bases between. CDR3 region: CATSRGIRTESTDTQYF. The CDR3, as DNA: TGTGCCACCAGCAGGGGGATACGGACAGAAAGCACAGATACGCAGTATTTT.

The chain is built from TRBV5-1 and TRBJ2-7; the D gene is possibly TRBD1 (6 bases). The CDR3 runs to 14 residues. V gave up 0 bases and J gave up 7 bases, with 14 bases separating them. Germline V gene lookup returns CDR1 SGHRS and CDR2 YFSETQ. Written as DNA, the CDR3 is TGCGCCAGCAGCTTGGAGGCCAGGGGAAGGGAGCAGTACTTC. The encoded protein is CASSLEARGREQYF.

CDR3 nucleotide sequence: TGCGCCAGCAGCCCGGTGGGGCGGACTAGCACAGATACGCAGTATTTT. This sequence encodes CASSPVGRTSTDTQYF. V and J are TRBV5-1 and TRBJ2-3, with D perhaps TRBD1 or TRBD2 (5 bases each). The length of the CDR3 is 16 residues. The germline V and J ends were trimmed by 4 bases and 0 bases, with 15 bases remaining between them. Germline loops: CDR1 SGHRS, CDR2 YFSETQ.

The rearrangement joins TRBV6-5 to TRBJ2-2, with 11 bases aligning to TRBD1. The CDR3 runs to 15 residues. Trimming removed 4 bases from V and 4 bases from J; junction bases left unmatched: 2. Germline V gene data show CDR1 as MNHEY and CDR2 as SVGAGI. CDR3 loop: CASSFGQGATGELFF. For the CDR3, the DNA is TGTGCCAGCAGTTTTGGACAGGGGGCCACCGGGGAGCTGTTTTTT.

This clonotype appeared a few times. The V gene is TRBV20-1, the J gene TRBJ2-3; 10 bases are shared with TRBD2. The CDR3 is made up of 16 amino acids. Trimming at V came to 5 bases and at J to 2 bases, leaving 10 bases not matched to a gene. Germline values: CDR1 DFQATT, CDR2 SNEGSKA (reference sequence). The CDR3 DNA reads TGCAGTGCTGACCCCGGACTAGCGGACTACACAGATACGCAGTATTTT. Translation gives CSADPGLADYTDTQYF.

V is TRBV4-3 and J is TRBJ1-1; 7 bases line up with TRBD1. J was trimmed by 2 bases and V by 1 base; bases with no gene match: 4. Germline values: CDR1 LGHNA, CDR2 YSLEER. CDR3 length equals 15 residues. CDR3 DNA sequence: TGCGCCAGCAGCCAAGTGAGGGGGCTCAACACTGAAGCTTTCTTT. Translation: CASSQVRGLNTEAFF.